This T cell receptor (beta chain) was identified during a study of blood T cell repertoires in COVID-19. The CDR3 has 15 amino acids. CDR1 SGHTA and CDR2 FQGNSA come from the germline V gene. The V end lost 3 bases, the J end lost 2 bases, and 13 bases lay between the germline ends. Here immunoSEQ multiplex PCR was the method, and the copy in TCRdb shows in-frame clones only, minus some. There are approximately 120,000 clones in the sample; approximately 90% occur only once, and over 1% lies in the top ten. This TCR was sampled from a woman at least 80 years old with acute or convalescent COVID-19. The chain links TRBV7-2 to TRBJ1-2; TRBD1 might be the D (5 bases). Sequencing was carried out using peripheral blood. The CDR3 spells CASSLGRQQNYGYTF. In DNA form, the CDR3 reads TGTGCCAGCAGCTTGGGGCGACAGCAAAACTATGGCTACACCTTC. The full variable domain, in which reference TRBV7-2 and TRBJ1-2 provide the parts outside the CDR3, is GAGVSQSPSNKVTEKGKDVELRCDPISGHTALYWYRQSLGQGLEFLIYFQGNSAPDKSGLPSDRFSAERTGGSVSTLTIQRTQQEDSAVYLCASSLGRQQNYGYTFGSGTRLTVV.